This T cell receptor beta chain was sequenced for a study of low-dose radiotherapy and immunotherapy resistance in tumors. About the study: Every six weeks patients received intravenous ipilimumab 1 mg/kg, and every two weeks they received intravenous nivolumab 240 mg. Cyclophosphamide infusions of 200 mg/m2 came every two weeks, one day before radiation-immunotherapy.

The CDR3 runs 14 residues. Losses at the gene ends were 6 bases for V and 0 bases for J; bases not matched to a gene: 3. In germline, CDR1 is WNHNN, CDR2 SYGVQD (reference sequence). Indicated time point: after trial treatment. As for treatment: LDRT plus nivolumab, ipilimumab, low-dose cyclophosphamide and aspirin (RACIN trial). Administered to the donors were nivolumab, ipilimumab, aspirin, low-dose cyclophosphamide and low-dose radiotherapy. TRAV- and TRBV-specific primers primed first-strand cDNA, covering alpha and beta chains. It was with a constant-region primer and a V-primer adapter that TCRs were amplified over around 20 PCR cycles. TCRdb recomputed calls from the reads with MiXCR, one row per CDR3 protein. Of about 39,000 distinct CDR3 sequences listed, less than 25% are singletons.

This TCR was recovered from a female donor with ovarian cancer. The input for sequencing was PBMCs, taken after low-dose radiotherapy plus immunotherapy. J is TRBJ1-1 and V is TRBV10-1; 8 nucleotides agree with TRBD1. DNA for the CDR3: TGCGCCAGCAGCCCGGACAGGGTGAACACTGAAGCTTTCTTT. Its translation: CASSPDRVNTEAFF.